This is a list of T cell receptor beta chains from one sample in a study of blood T cell repertoires in COVID-19. Here immunoSEQ multiplex PCR was the method, and the copy in TCRdb shows in-frame clones only, minus some. The sample carries nearly 400,000 clones, around nine tenths recorded once. Sequencing input: PBMCs or T cells enriched from blood (not recorded which). The receptors stem from a woman younger than 45 who had recovered from COVID-19. The CDR3 runs from the conserved cysteine through the conserved F or W. Each record gives: CDR3 length, J gene, V gene, D gene, CDR3 DNA, CDR3 protein. A D gene is named only where the DNA matches it firmly.

>16|TRBJ1-3|TRBV7-9|-
TGTGCCAGCAGCGCTACCGGGACAACCTCTGGAAACACCATATATTTT
CASSATGTTSGNTIYF
>14|TRBJ2-1|TRBV5-6|-
TGTGCCAGCAGCTTGTTCTCCACCAGGAATGAGCAGTTCTTC
CASSLFSTRNEQFF
>15|TRBJ2-5|TRBV10-3|-
TGTGCCATCAGTGGGGTCACAGGGACCCAAGAGACCCAGTACTTC
CAISGVTGTQETQYF
>14|TRBJ2-3|TRBV28|-
TGTGCCAGCTGGAAGGAGGGCCGGGTAGATACGCAGTATTTT
CASWKEGRVDTQYF
>13|TRBJ2-5|TRBV12-3/TRBV12-4|TRBD2
TGTGCCAGCAGTATCTCGGGGGAGGGGACCCAGTACTTC
CASSISGEGTQYF
>13|TRBJ2-3|TRBV11-1|-
TGTGCCAGCAGCCTGGACTACACAGATACGCAGTATTTT
CASSLDYTDTQYF
>13|TRBJ1-4|TRBV28|-
TGTGCCAGCAAGGGGGTCAGAGGTGAAAAACTGTTTTTT
CASKGVRGEKLFF
>15|TRBJ2-3|TRBV24-1|-
TGTGCCACCATGGGAGGCGACACGGGCACAGATACGCAGTATTTT
CATMGGDTGTDTQYF
>13|TRBJ1-1|TRBV11-2|-
TGTGCCAGCAGCTTGGCACGCGGCACTGAAGCTTTCTTT
CASSLARGTEAFF
>15|TRBJ1-1|TRBV7-8|-
TGTGCCAGCAGCTTAATCGAGGGAACGAGCACTGAAGCTTTCTTT
CASSLIEGTSTEAFF
>16|TRBJ1-6|TRBV4-1|-
TGCGCCAGCAGCCAAGAGAGGACAGCCTATAATTCACCCCTCCACTTT
CASSQERTAYNSPLHF
>16|TRBJ1-1|TRBV4-1|-
TGCGCCAGCAGCCAAGAGGCGGGGCAGATGAACACTGAAGCTTTCTTT
CASSQEAGQMNTEAFF
>16|TRBJ2-3|TRBV5-1|TRBD2
TGCGCCAGCAGCTTGAATTACGCGGGAGGCACAGATACGCAGTATTTT
CASSLNYAGGTDTQYF
>15|TRBJ2-7|TRBV5-1|-
TGCGCCAGCAGCCCACAGGTACCTGGCTCCTACGAGCAGTACTTC
CASSPQVPGSYEQYF
>15|TRBJ2-3|TRBV6-1|TRBD2
TGTGCCAGCAGTGACCTAGCGGAGAGCACAGATACGCAGTATTTT
CASSDLAESTDTQYF
>16|TRBJ2-7|TRBV7-9|-
TGTGCCAGCAGCTTACTTGGGGCTCTGGAATCCTACGAGCAGTACTTC
CASSLLGALESYEQYF